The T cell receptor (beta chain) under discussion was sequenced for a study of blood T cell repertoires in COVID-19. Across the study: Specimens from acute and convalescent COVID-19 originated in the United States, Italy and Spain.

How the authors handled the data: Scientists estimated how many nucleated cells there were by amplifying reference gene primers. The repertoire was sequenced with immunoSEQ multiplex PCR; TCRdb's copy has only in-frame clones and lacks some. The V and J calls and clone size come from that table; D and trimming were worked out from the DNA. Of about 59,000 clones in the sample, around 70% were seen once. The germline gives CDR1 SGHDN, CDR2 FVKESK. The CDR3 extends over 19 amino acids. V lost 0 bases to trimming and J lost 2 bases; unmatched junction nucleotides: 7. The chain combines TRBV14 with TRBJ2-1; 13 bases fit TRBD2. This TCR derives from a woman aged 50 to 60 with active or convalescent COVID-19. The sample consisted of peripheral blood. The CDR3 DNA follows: TGTGCCAGCAGCCAAGATCCCCGGACTAGCGGGAGAACCTACAATGAGCAGTTCTTC. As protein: CASSQDPRTSGRTYNEQFF.